The 25 T cell receptor beta chains presented below share a single source sample, sequenced in a study of cytomegalovirus exposure and HLA in healthy donors (dated by TCRdb to the late 2010s). Library preparation used the immunoSEQ multiplex PCR assay. The source is immuneACCESS, and TCRdb retained only in-frame sequences with V and J called. Part of the clones is not carried over; for the studies checked, unresolved V genes explain less than half of this, and the remainder is unexplained. Present in this sample are some 170,000 clones, roughly 91% of which were seen just once. Together, the top ten hold 4% to 5% of the sample. The sample consisted of PBMCs. Receptors originate from a man aged 18 to 30 in good health and CMV-seropositive.

This clone was observed a handful of times. The rearrangement uses TRBV4-2 and TRBJ2-3, with no clear D. The ends were cut back, 3 bases at V and 2 bases at J, with 9 bases in the middle. CDR1 is LGHNA, CDR2 YNFKEQ, per germline. CDR3 length: 14 amino acids. The CDR3 DNA reads as TGTGCCAGCAGCCATGTATCCCTCACAGATACGCAGTATTTT. Protein: CASSHVSLTDTQYF.

The rearrangement links TRBV11-3 to TRBJ2-1, with TRBD2 matching over 11 bases. The CDR3 covers 15 residues. Per the germline V gene, CDR1 is SGHNT and CDR2 is YENEEA. Trimming took 0 bases from V and 9 from J; bases not matched to a gene: 4. The CDR3 region has the DNA TGTGCCAGCAGCTTAGATGGCCTAGCGGGAGGTGAGCAGTTCTTC. Protein product: CASSLDGLAGGEQFF.

V and J are TRBV10-1 and TRBJ2-3; 11 bases align to TRBD2. The length of the CDR3 is 20 residues. Germline V gene lookup returns CDR1 WNHNN and CDR2 SYGVQD (reference sequence). Trimming removed 2 bases from V and 5 bases from J; junction bases left unmatched: 18. CDR3 residues: CASSEILAGGVRRPLDTQYF. The CDR3 coding sequence is TGCGCCAGCAGTGAGATCCTAGCGGGAGGCGTCCGACGACCTTTAGATACGCAGTATTTT.

V gene TRBV6-5 combines with J gene TRBJ1-3; D not certain. V lost 6 bases and J lost 0, with 9 bases in between. The CDR3 totals 14 residues. Germline CDR1 reads MNHEY; CDR2 reads SVGAGI. The CDR3 reads CASRRDNSGNTIYF. The CDR3 DNA follows: TGTGCCAGCAGGCGCGACAACTCTGGAAACACCATATATTTT.

The chain links TRBV2 to TRBJ1-3; D unclear. Deletions cut 4 bases from V and 0 bases from J, with 13 bases between. From germline, CDR1 is SNHLY and CDR2 FYNNEI. This CDR3 spans 16 amino acids. This chain's CDR3 is CASSGQPWASGNTIYF. CDR3 DNA: TGTGCCAGCAGTGGGCAACCCTGGGCCTCTGGAAACACCATATATTTT.

The chain uses TRBV5-1 and TRBJ2-7; D gene ambiguous. The CDR3 has 12 amino acids. The germline V gene has CDR1 SGHRS and CDR2 YFSETQ. Trimming removed 4 bases from V and 2 bases from J, with 7 bases in between. The chain's CDR3 is CASSLSAYEQYF. The CDR3 DNA sequence: TGCGCCAGCAGCCTATCCGCCTACGAGCAGTACTTC.

This clone appeared a few times. This rearrangement joins TRBV5-1 to TRBJ2-2; D may be TRBD1 (6 bases). Germline CDR1 SGHRS, CDR2 YFSETQ. The V end was cut by 1 base, the J end by 4 bases, with 14 bases between. This CDR3 region has 16 residues. CDR3 nucleotide sequence: TGCGCCAGCAGCTTGACAGGGACCAGCAGCACCGGGGAGCTGTTTTTT. It is translated as CASSLTGTSSTGELFF.

V gene TRBV4-1 combines with J gene TRBJ1-1; D is possibly TRBD1 (6 bases). V was cut by 4 bases and J by 0 bases, with 15 bases left in between. The germline gives CDR1 MGHRA, CDR2 YSYEKL. The length of the CDR3 is 16 residues. The CDR3 sequence is CASSPWQGPLNTEAFF. The CDR3 nucleotides read TGCGCCAGCAGCCCGTGGCAGGGGCCTTTGAACACTGAAGCTTTCTTT.

This chain connects TRBV5-1 to TRBJ2-3; 7 nucleotides match TRBD1. Trimming at V came to 4 bases and at J to 2 bases, leaving 10 bases not matched to a gene. The CDR3 spans 16 residues. Germline values: CDR1 SGHRS, CDR2 YFSETQ. The CDR3: CASSPSRTGSTDTQYF. The CDR3 DNA follows: TGCGCCAGCAGCCCGAGCAGGACAGGATCCACAGATACGCAGTATTTT.

The chain couples TRBV30 to TRBJ2-3; TRBD2 matches 14 bases. The CDR3 has 19 residues. The germline gives CDR1 GTSNPN, CDR2 SVGIG (reference sequence). J was trimmed by 4 bases and V by 1 base; bases with no gene match: 13. The CDR3 sequence: CAWSGTLGTSGRLADTQYF. The CDR3, as DNA: TGTGCCTGGAGTGGTACTCTCGGGACTAGCGGGAGATTGGCAGATACGCAGTATTTT.

This clone was observed a few times. The chain employs TRBV29-1 and TRBJ2-1, with TRBD2 identical over 14 bases. The junction had 2 bases not matched to a gene; V was cut back by 1 base and J by 6 bases. The CDR3 covers 15 residues. Germline values: CDR1 SQVTM, CDR2 ANQGSEA. The CDR3 sequence: CSVEVGTSGSNEQFF. The CDR3 bases are TGCAGCGTTGAAGTCGGGACTAGCGGGAGCAATGAGCAGTTCTTC.

The chain uses TRBV18 and TRBJ1-3; D perhaps matches TRBD1 (5 bases). The CDR3 length is 15 residues. Germline V gene data show CDR1 as KGHSH and CDR2 as LQKENI. The CDR3 sequence is CASGAQPLEGNTIYF. In DNA form, the CDR3 reads TGTGCTAGCGGGGCACAGCCACTCGAGGGAAACACCATATATTTT.

V is TRBV7-9 and J is TRBJ1-5, with 7 positions matching TRBD1. The CDR3 has 14 amino acids. Trimming took 1 base from V and 5 from J; bases not matched to a gene: 2. Germline values: CDR1 SEHNR, CDR2 FQNEAQ (reference sequence). The CDR3 nucleotides read TGTGCCAGCAGCTTAGGACAGGGAGATCAGCCCCAGCATTTT. Amino acids: CASSLGQGDQPQHF. Looking up the rest from reference TRBV7-9 and TRBJ1-5 gives the full variable domain: DTGVSQNPRHKITKRGQNVTFRCDPISEHNRLYWYRQTLGQGPEFLTYFQNEAQLEKSRLLSDRFSAERPKGSFSTLEIQRTEQGDSAMYLCASSLGQGDQPQHFGDGTRLSIL.

The genes are TRBV7-9 and TRBJ2-1; tentatively, D is TRBD2 (5 bases). This CDR3 region has 14 residues. The germline V gene encodes CDR1 SEHNR and CDR2 FQNEAQ (reference sequence). The V end lost 5 bases, the J end lost 2 bases, and 10 bases lay between the germline ends. In DNA form, the CDR3 reads TGTGCCAGCAGCCCCCCGGGGACCTACAATGAGCAGTTCTTC. Encoded protein: CASSPPGTYNEQFF.

This rearrangement joins TRBV27 to TRBJ2-4; tentatively, D is TRBD2 (6 bases). The V end lost 6 bases, the J end lost 4 bases, and 10 bases lay between the germline ends. In germline, CDR1 is MNHEY, CDR2 SMNVEV (reference sequence). This CDR3 region has 13 residues. For the CDR3, the DNA is TGTGCCAGCAGGTCTGGGACTAAAAACATTCAGTACTTC. Its protein is CASRSGTKNIQYF.

The chain carries TRBV7-9 and TRBJ2-5, with D possibly being TRBD1 (5 bases). CDR3 length equals 13 residues. CDR1 is SEHNR, CDR2 FQNEAQ, per germline (reference sequence). V lost 6 bases to trimming and J lost 5 bases, with 13 bases between them. DNA for the CDR3: TGTGCCAGCAGGTTGCAAAGACAGGAGACCCAGTACTTC. It encodes CASRLQRQETQYF.

This rearrangement joins TRBV5-1 to TRBJ2-3; a weak D match, TRBD2 (6 bases). Per germline, CDR1 SGHRS and CDR2 YFSETQ. V lost 5 bases to trimming and J lost 0 bases, with 19 bases between them. CDR3 length equals 17 residues. The CDR3 spells CASSGGLAATSTDTQYF. For the CDR3, the DNA is TGCGCCAGCAGTGGAGGGCTAGCTGCTACTAGCACAGATACGCAGTATTTT.

The V and J genes are TRBV10-3 and TRBJ1-4, with a weak D call TRBD1 (5 bases). V lost 3 bases, J lost 8 bases, and 19 bases lay in between. CDR1 is ENHRY, CDR2 SYGVKD, per germline. This CDR3 is 16 amino acids long. CDR3 amino acids: CAISEQPGLGEEKLFF. CDR3 nucleotides: TGTGCCATCAGTGAACAACCGGGACTTGGGGAAGAAAAACTGTTTTTT.

This sequence joins TRBV12-5 and TRBJ2-3, with a possible D match to TRBD2 (6 bases). Trimming cost V 4 bases and J 9 bases, with 11 bases left between them. Germline V CDR1 and CDR2: LGHNT, FRNRAP. There are 12 residues in the CDR3. Written as DNA, the CDR3 is TGTGCTAGTGGTTCGGGACTCCCCACGCAGTATTTT. Translation gives CASGSGLPTQYF.

The rearrangement joins TRBV29-1 to TRBJ2-7; TRBD2 matches 9 bases. The junction had 3 bases not matched to a gene; V was cut back by 4 bases and J by 2 bases. Germline lookup yields CDR1 SQVTM and CDR2 ANQGSEA. The CDR3 is 13 amino acids. CDR3 sequence reads: CSVVTSGAYEQYF. Here the CDR3 DNA reads TGCAGCGTTGTGACTAGCGGTGCCTACGAGCAGTACTTC.

V usage is TRBV6-1 and J usage is TRBJ2-5; 7 bases are a match to TRBD2. Losses at the gene ends were 6 bases for V and 3 bases for J; bases not matched to a gene: 7. CDR1 and CDR2 (germline): MNHNS, SASEGT. This CDR3 is built from 14 residues. CDR3 DNA sequence: TGTGCCAGCAGCCTAGGCGGGAGAAAAGAGACCCAGTACTTC. It yields the protein CASSLGGRKETQYF.

The chain carries TRBV29-1 and TRBJ1-1, with D hard to call. Trimming left V 1 base short and J 5 bases short, with 8 bases between. The CDR3 loop spans 12 amino acids. Germline assignment: CDR1 SQVTM and CDR2 ANQGSEA. CDR3 loop: CSVEVSGTEAFF. CDR3 bases: TGCAGCGTTGAAGTATCGGGAACTGAAGCTTTCTTT.

CDR3 region: CASSVGSWADTQYF. The CDR3 DNA reads as TGTGCCAGCAGCGTAGGGAGCTGGGCAGATACGCAGTATTTT. The chain couples TRBV9 to TRBJ2-3; D is uncertain. The CDR3 covers 14 residues. Trimming took off 0 bases at V and 4 bases at J, with 9 bases between the two ends. Germline V gives CDR1 SGDLS, CDR2 YYNGEE.

This chain uses TRBV2 with TRBJ2-7; no clear D gene. Germline V gene lookup returns CDR1 SNHLY and CDR2 FYNNEI. This CDR3 comprises 12 residues. Trimming took off 6 bases at V and 3 bases at J, with 9 bases between the two ends. The CDR3 DNA is TGTGCCAGCAGGTCAATCGGCTACGAGCAGTACTTC. This encodes CASRSIGYEQYF.

This chain links TRBV5-1 with TRBJ2-1; TRBD2 agrees at 9 bases. The CDR3 is 16 amino acids. V was clipped by 4 bases and J by 7 bases; unmatched bases: 12. Germline CDR1 is SGHRS and CDR2 is YFSETQ. CDR3 residues: CASSAGGARTMNEQFF. The CDR3 bases are TGCGCCAGCAGCGCGGGGGGGGCCAGAACTATGAATGAGCAGTTCTTC.